These 12 T cell receptor beta chains share one sample of origin, sequenced in a study of HIV-infected patients and healthy controls. About 540 ng RNA was reverse transcribed with alpha and beta constant-region primers. Each of the alpha and beta chains got its own library through chain-specific third strand synthesis with indices. TCRdb reprocessed the 5' RACE reads with MiXCR, giving one entry per CDR3 protein. The sample includes approximately 9,300 distinct CDR3 sequences, around 5.9% seen only once; the top ten take over 25%. Roughly three months, about 14 weeks, into antiretroviral therapy, follow-up blood was collected. All unsorted peripheral T cells were captured because whole blood was used without fractionation. The sample consisted of blood, taken during antiretroviral therapy. These receptors originate from an adult with HIV infection. The donor label of this sample is uncertain.

Relative to its sample, this clonotype is medium-sized (0.01 to 0.1%). V and J are TRBV14 and TRBJ1-4; no firm D call. This CDR3 has 14 residues. Germline CDR1 reads SGHDN; CDR2 reads FVKESK. V was clipped by 0 bases and J by 7 bases, with 9 bases between them. The chain's CDR3 is CASSQDLQGEKLFF. As DNA, the CDR3 is TGTGCCAGCAGCCAAGATCTGCAAGGTGAAAAACTGTTTTTT.

In its sample, this clonotype was seen many times. This rearrangement joins TRBV2 to TRBJ2-3; no definite D call. The germline gives CDR1 SNHLY, CDR2 FYNNEI. The V end was cut by 7 bases, the J end by 1 base, with 9 bases between. CDR3 length equals 13 residues. CDR3 sequence reads: CASTAGRTDTQYF. For the CDR3, the DNA is TGTGCCAGCACCGCTGGTCGCACAGATACGCAGTATTTT.

The table lists this clonotype with many counts. This chain connects TRBV12-3 or TRBV12-4 to TRBJ1-1, with D maybe TRBD1 (6 bases). The CDR3 has 9 residues. Trimming left V 6 bases short and J 11 bases short, with 7 bases between. The CDR3 is CASSQGAFF. The CDR3 DNA reads TGTGCCAGCAGCCAGGGGGCTTTCTTT.

This clonotype was recorded at least ten times. The chain combines TRBV3-1 with TRBJ2-1, with TRBD2 matching 12 bases. V dropped 2 bases and J dropped 10; count of bases not matched to a gene: 6. The CDR3 is 15 residues long. Germline V gene data show CDR1 as LGHDT and CDR2 as YNNKEL (reference sequence). CDR3 bases: TGTGCCAGCAGCCAACTAGCGGGGGGGCCGGGGGAGCAGTTCTTC. Residues: CASSQLAGGPGEQFF.

This clonotype was found many times. The chain links TRBV5-4 to TRBJ1-1; D uncertain. Germline V CDR1 and CDR2: SGHNT, YYREEE (reference sequence). The CDR3 loop spans 14 amino acids. V was pared by 4 bases and J by 3 bases, with 13 bases between. For the CDR3, the DNA is TGTGCCAGCAGCCCCCTAATGGGCCACACTGAAGCTTTCTTT. Its translation: CASSPLMGHTEAFF.

This chain connects TRBV13 to TRBJ2-7; a possible D gene is TRBD1 (7 bases). V lost 6 bases and J 5 bases, leaving 14 bases between the germline ends. The CDR3 sequence is 13 residues long. Germline V gene data show CDR1 as PRHDT and CDR2 as FYEKMQ (reference sequence). The CDR3 protein is CASSPGGGNEQYF. For the CDR3, the DNA is TGTGCCAGCAGTCCCGGAGGGGGCAACGAGCAGTACTTC.

This clonotype was observed at least ten times. The chain couples TRBV12-3 or TRBV12-4 to TRBJ2-4; TRBD2 matches 10 bases. CDR3 length: 15 residues. Trimming at V came to 6 bases and at J to 4 bases, leaving 6 bases not matched to a gene. The DNA for the CDR3 is TGTGCCAGCAGCCCACGTAGCGGGGGGAAAAACATTCAGTACTTC. It translates to CASSPRSGGKNIQYF.

This clonotype was recorded many times. J is TRBJ1-1 and V is TRBV5-6, with 7 bases lining up with TRBD1. Per germline, CDR1 SGHDT and CDR2 YYEEEE. The CDR3 consists of 16 residues. The V segment lost 3 bases and the J segment 5 bases; nucleotides outside the gene matches: 13. CDR3: CASSSTYRGEGTEAFF. The DNA for the CDR3 is TGTGCCAGCAGCTCTACCTACAGGGGCGAGGGAACTGAAGCTTTCTTT.

In its sample, this clonotype was seen a few times. The gene calls are TRBV19 and TRBJ2-7; TRBD2 matches at 10 bases. Unmatched junction bases numbered 9, after V lost 5 bases and J lost 5 bases. Germline V gene data show CDR1 as LNHDA and CDR2 as SQIVND (reference sequence). The CDR3 length is 15 residues. The CDR3 DNA reads TGTGCCAGTAGTGCTCCGGGACTAGCGTTAGACGAGCAGTACTTC. Its protein is CASSAPGLALDEQYF.

Judged by abundance, this clonotype is medium-sized. The chain combines TRBV5-1 with TRBJ2-1; D is undetermined. The CDR3 covers 14 residues. Germline CDR1 SGHRS, CDR2 YFSETQ. Trimming pared 1 base from V and 2 bases from J, leaving 7 bases between. As DNA, the CDR3 is TGCGCCAGCAGCTTGCCTACGGCCTACAATGAGCAGTTCTTC. Translation gives CASSLPTAYNEQFF. The full variable domain, with the rest looked up from reference TRBV5-1 and TRBJ2-1, is KAGVTQTPRYLIKTRGQQVTLSCSPISGHRSVSWYQQTPGQGLQFLFEYFSETQRNKGNFPGRFSGRQFSNSRSEMNVSTLELGDSALYLCASSLPTAYNEQFFGPGTRLTVL.

By proportion, this clonotype is medium-sized. V usage is TRBV20-1 and J usage is TRBJ1-6, with 9 bases lining up with TRBD1. The CDR3 extends over 15 amino acids. V trimming: 3 bases; J trimming: 8 bases; junction bases outside the gene matches: 8. Germline loops: CDR1 DFQATT, CDR2 SNEGSKA (reference sequence). CDR3 sequence reads: CSASQTGGFDSPLHF. DNA of the CDR3: TGCAGTGCTAGCCAGACAGGGGGGTTTGATTCACCCCTCCACTTT.

The CDR3 DNA reads as TGTGCCAGTAGTAATTGGGGGAATCAGCCCCAGCATTTT. Translating it yields CASSNWGNQPQHF. V gene TRBV19 combines with J gene TRBJ1-5; D perhaps matches TRBD1 (5 bases). Germline CDR1 LNHDA, CDR2 SQIVND (reference sequence). Trimming cost V 4 bases and J 4 bases, with 8 bases left between them. The CDR3 contains 13 residues.